What follows describes a single T cell receptor beta chain. This record comes from a study of monozygotic twins with inflammatory bowel disease. TCRdb reprocessed the 5' RACE reads; each CDR3 protein has one entry and no DNA is given. This table lists about 300,000 distinct CDR3 sequences. This CDR3 is 14 amino acids long. CDR1 is DFQATT, CDR2 SNEGSKA, per germline (reference sequence). The V call is TRBV20-1, the J call TRBJ2-7. The clonotype originates from a human donor with ulcerative colitis or Crohn's disease, or a healthy co-twin of an affected twin (not recorded which). Sequencing input: blood. The CDR3 sequence: CSARDRGSLYEQYF.